The 6 T cell receptor beta chains listed next were all sequenced from one sample in a study of T cells in Graves' hyperthyroidism and ophthalmopathy. Amplified regions were TCR beta CDR3 sequences from RNA transcripts. The HTBI set primed first-round TCR CDR3 RT-PCR. In TCRdb, the multiplex PCR reads were re-called with MiXCR into one record per CDR3 protein. Among around 600,000 distinct CDR3 sequences listed, about 45% were seen once. Sequenced: peripheral blood or thyroid tissue (not recorded which). The receptors originated from an adult man with Graves' disease, either hyperthyroidism or ophthalmopathy (not recorded which).

The V gene is TRBV29-1, the J gene TRBJ2-1, with TRBD1 matching 7 bases. The junction had 2 bases not matched to a gene; V was cut back by 6 bases and J by 3 bases. CDR1 SQVTM and CDR2 ANQGSEA come from the germline V gene. The CDR3 runs to 12 residues. The CDR3 sequence: CSVDRSYNEQFF. CDR3 nucleotides: TGCAGCGTGGACAGGAGCTACAATGAGCAGTTCTTC.

The chain joins TRBV6-5 to TRBJ1-2; D might be TRBD1 (5 bases). Trimming left V 10 bases short and J 1 base short, with 16 bases between. Germline loops: CDR1 MNHEY, CDR2 SVGAGI. The CDR3 is 14 amino acids. The CDR3 here is CATLRQGRNYGYTF. The CDR3 DNA reads as TGTGCCACCCTCAGGCAGGGACGTAACTATGGCTACACCTTC.

This clonotype has only one observation. The chain carries TRBV20-1 and TRBJ1-1; D is possibly TRBD1 (5 bases). Trimming stripped 3 bases from V and 2 bases from J, with 10 bases between. Germline V gene data show CDR1 as DFQATT and CDR2 as SNEGSKA (reference sequence). The CDR3 is 13 amino acids. The CDR3 DNA is TGCAGTGCTAGGCCAGGGAACAACACTGAAGCTTTCTTT. This codes for CSARPGNNTEAFF.

This clonotype appeared a few times. The rearrangement links TRBV19 to TRBJ2-7; 7 nucleotides line up with TRBD2. Germline assignment: CDR1 LNHDA and CDR2 SQIVND (reference sequence). V dropped 3 bases and J dropped 4; count of bases not matched to a gene: 6. The CDR3 is 14 residues long. CDR3 amino acids: CASSMPGLPYEQYF. The DNA for the CDR3 is TGTGCCAGTAGTATGCCGGGACTACCTTACGAGCAGTACTTC. Looking up the rest from reference TRBV19 and TRBJ2-7 gives the full variable domain: DGGITQSPKYLFRKEGQNVTLSCEQNLNHDAMYWYRQDPGQGLRLIYYSQIVNDFQKGDIAEGYSVSREKKESFPLTVTSAQKNPTAFYLCASSMPGLPYEQYFGPGTRLTVT.

In its sample, this clonotype was seen once. This chain uses TRBV12-3 or TRBV12-4 with TRBJ1-2, with 7 bases matching TRBD1. V shed 3 bases and J 1 base; nucleotides not matched to a gene: 5. CDR3 length equals 15 residues. The CDR3 nucleotides read TGTGCCAGCAGTTTCGCGACAGGGAGTAACTATGGCTACACCTTC. Translated, it gives CASSFATGSNYGYTF.

This clonotype has just one count. The chain has TRBV9 and TRBJ1-6; D is ambiguous. Deletions cut 2 bases from V and 9 bases from J, with 9 bases between. The CDR3 is made up of 13 amino acids. Germline V lookup: CDR1 SGDLS, CDR2 YYNGEE. The CDR3 is CASSVGFGSPLHF. The DNA of the CDR3 is TGTGCCAGCAGCGTGGGGTTTGGTTCACCCCTCCACTTT.